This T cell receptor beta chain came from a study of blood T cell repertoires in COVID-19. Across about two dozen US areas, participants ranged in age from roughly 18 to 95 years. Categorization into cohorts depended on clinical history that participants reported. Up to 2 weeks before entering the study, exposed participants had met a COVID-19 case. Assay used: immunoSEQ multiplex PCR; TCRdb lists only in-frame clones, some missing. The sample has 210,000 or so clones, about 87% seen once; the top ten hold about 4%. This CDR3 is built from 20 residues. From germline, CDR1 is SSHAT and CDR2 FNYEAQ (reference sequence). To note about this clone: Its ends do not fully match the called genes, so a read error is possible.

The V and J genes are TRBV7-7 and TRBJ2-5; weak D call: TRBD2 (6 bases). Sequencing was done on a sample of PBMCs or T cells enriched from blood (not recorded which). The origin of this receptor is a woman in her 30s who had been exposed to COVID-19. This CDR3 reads CASSSYCSGRKRGPLETQYF. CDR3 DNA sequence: TGTGCTAGCAGCTCCTATTGCTCCGGGAGAAAAAGGGGCCCACTGGAGACCCAGTACTTC.